A single sample gave rise to the 13 T cell receptor beta chains below, sequenced in a study of blood T cell repertoires in COVID-19. Data came from immunoSEQ multiplex PCR; TCRdb stores just in-frame clones and leaves some out. The sample contains 200,000 to 250,000 clones, approximately 80% of which appear only once. The sample comprised peripheral blood. The receptor source for this set is a woman between 50 and 59 years old with acute or convalescent COVID-19.

The chain combines TRBV28 with TRBJ1-2; TRBD1 matches at 7 bases. The CDR3 runs to 14 residues. V was pared by 6 bases and J by 0 bases, with 4 bases of the junction left unmatched. Germline V gives CDR1 MDHEN, CDR2 SYDVKM. CDR3 coding DNA: TGTGCCAGCAGCGGGACAGAATCTAACTATGGCTACACCTTC. This encodes CASSGTESNYGYTF.

This clone was recorded once. In nucleotides, the CDR3 is TGCAGTGCTAGTGACAGCTCCTACGAGCAGTACTTC. Translation: CSASDSSYEQYF. V is TRBV20-1 and J is TRBJ2-7; D may be TRBD1 (5 bases). The V end was cut by 3 bases, the J end by 0 bases, with 6 bases between. Germline V CDR1 and CDR2: DFQATT, SNEGSKA (reference sequence). CDR3 length: 12 residues.

CDR3 sequence (DNA): TGTGCCAGCACCCCCGTGACAGGGATAGATACGCAGTATTTT. Translated, it gives CASTPVTGIDTQYF. V usage is TRBV6-6 and J usage is TRBJ2-3; 7 nucleotides agree with TRBD1. The CDR3 runs to 14 residues. The germline V gene has CDR1 MNHNY and CDR2 SVGAGI (reference sequence). Trimming took 7 bases from V and 5 from J; bases not matched to a gene: 9.

The rearrangement joins TRBV29-1 to TRBJ2-7, with D maybe TRBD1 (5 bases). V was pared by 6 bases and J by 2 bases, with 14 bases between. CDR3 length: 13 residues. Germline lookup yields CDR1 SQVTM and CDR2 ANQGSEA. In nucleotides, the CDR3 is TGCAGCGTGGGGCAGGGCGGTCCCTACGAGCAGTACTTC. It encodes CSVGQGGPYEQYF.

The chain recombines TRBV28 with TRBJ2-7; 10 nucleotides line up with TRBD1. The length of the CDR3 is 18 residues. Germline values: CDR1 MDHEN, CDR2 SYDVKM. The trim removed 4 bases at V and 3 bases at J, leaving 15 bases unmatched. The DNA for the CDR3 is TGTGCCAGCAGTTCCTCCCCGGGCTTAGGGACAGGGGTCTACGAGCAGTACTTC. As protein: CASSSSPGLGTGVYEQYF.

The chain joins TRBV5-4 to TRBJ2-1; TRBD2 matches at 8 bases. The trim removed 4 bases at V and 0 bases at J, leaving 9 bases unmatched. This CDR3 is built from 17 residues. In germline, CDR1 is SGHNT, CDR2 YYREEE (reference sequence). The CDR3 reads CASSPPGGGSSYNEQFF. CDR3 nucleotides: TGTGCCAGCAGCCCTCCCGGGGGGGGGAGCTCCTACAATGAGCAGTTCTTC.

The chain employs TRBV19 and TRBJ2-5, with 7 bases aligning to TRBD2. CDR1 and CDR2 from the germline V gene are LNHDA and SQIVND (reference sequence). J lost 10 bases, V lost 6 bases, and 20 bases had no gene match. CDR3 length equals 16 residues. The CDR3 sequence is CASSPPGAGGAGDQYF. The CDR3 DNA reads as TGTGCCAGTAGCCCCCCCGGGGCAGGAGGGGCGGGGGACCAGTACTTC.

The chain combines TRBV30 with TRBJ1-5; the D gene is possibly TRBD1 (5 bases). Germline CDR1 and CDR2: GTSNPN and SVGIG (reference sequence). Deletions cut 2 bases from V and 6 bases from J, with 11 bases between. CDR3 length: 13 residues. The CDR3 bases are TGTGCCTGGAGTCTGGGGGGACCTCAGCCCCAGCATTTT. Protein: CAWSLGGPQPQHF.

This clone occurred once. The gene calls are TRBV30 and TRBJ2-1; TRBD2 matches 16 bases. The germline CDR1 and CDR2 sequences are GTSNPN and SVGIG (reference sequence). The CDR3 length is 15 residues. With V trimmed by 8 bases and J by 0 bases, 1 base remained unmatched. The CDR3, as DNA: TGTGCCGGGACTAGCGGGGGGGCCTCCTACAATGAGCAGTTCTTC. This translates into CAGTSGGASYNEQFF.

This clone appeared a few times. This sequence joins TRBV10-1 and TRBJ2-2, with TRBD1 matching 9 bases. Per the germline V gene, CDR1 is WNHNN and CDR2 is SYGVQD (reference sequence). V shed 0 bases and J 6 bases; nucleotides not matched to a gene: 5. The CDR3 contains 16 residues. DNA of the CDR3: TGCGCCAGCAGTGAGTCAGGGACAGGGAGTCCCGGGGAGCTGTTTTTT. It encodes CASSESGTGSPGELFF.

The chain combines TRBV6-5 with TRBJ2-5; TRBD2 is a possible D gene (5 bases). The V gene lost 6 bases and the J gene lost 5 bases, with 19 bases spanning the gap. The CDR3 consists of 15 residues. Germline V gene lookup returns CDR1 MNHEY and CDR2 SVGAGI. The CDR3 DNA follows: TGTGCCAGCAGCCTCGCGGGTCTTCTCTCGGAGACCCAGTACTTC. Amino acid sequence: CASSLAGLLSETQYF.

This clone appeared once. The chain has TRBV4-3 and TRBJ2-3; no definite D call. From germline, CDR1 is LGHNA and CDR2 YSLEER. This CDR3 is built from 15 residues. The V end lost 0 bases, the J end lost 0 bases, and 7 bases lay between the germline ends. The CDR3 is CASSQDRVSTDTQYF. The CDR3 DNA reads TGCGCCAGCAGCCAAGACCGTGTTAGCACAGATACGCAGTATTTT.

The CDR3 coding sequence is TGTGCCAGCCGCGGGGGGAACACTGAAGCTTTCTTT. Translating gives CASRGGNTEAFF. The chain employs TRBV5-4 and TRBJ1-1, with D maybe TRBD1 (5 bases). Trimming stripped 7 bases from V and 1 base from J, with 8 bases between. This CDR3 comprises 12 residues. Germline CDR1 is SGHNT and CDR2 is YYREEE (reference sequence).